This TCR beta chain was recovered during a study of shared clonotypes between healthy human individuals (dated by TCRdb to 2020 to 2021). Regarding the study in general: The cohort included three men and a couple of women between 18 and 49 years of age. For each donor, CD4 naive and CD4 memory were each run on three plates, CD8 naive on two plates, and CD8 memory on one plate. The study deeply sequenced blood TCR repertoires of about 5 healthy adults to estimate repertoire size and the extent of clonotype sharing between individuals. Different laboratories and diverse techniques were used to prepare libraries and sequence TCR repertoires, to increase sequencing depth and limit assay-specific biases. Each donor's leukapheresis produced roughly between about 0.9 and 9.5 billion PBMCs.

Using the deep immunoSEQ assay, TCR CDR3 regions were amplified from genomic DNA by multiplex PCR. Genomic DNA extracted from each cell subset was distributed evenly over all wells of several immunoSEQ 96-well plates, and each plate served as one replicate. For sorted subsets, 150 to 250 ng genomic DNA, equal to some 28,000 T cell genomes, was loaded into each replicate PCR. Purified libraries were quantified with a Qubit 3.0 fluorometer, sized on a Bioanalyzer 2100, and re-quantified with the KAPA Library Quantification kit. Every immunoSEQ 96-well plate was sequenced on a dedicated single-read 150-cycle Illumina NextSeq 550 flow cell. Turning to the authors' computational methods: Because the immunoSEQ output included only junctional sequences and no quality scores, the filtering could not be the same as the filtering used for full-length reads. To assign V/J genes and CDR3, sequences were annotated against IMGT germline references using PyIR, a Python wrapper for IgBLAST v1.9. Any read was removed if the V/J assignment was weak (E-value above 1e-6), the CDR3 was missing, or the read contained stop codons, out-of-frame junctions, or ambiguous translated residues. V3J clonotypes were defined by identical inferred V gene, J gene, and CDR3 amino acid sequence. Percentage overlap between repertoires was calculated by dividing the number of shared unique clonotypes by the size of the smaller repertoire. Richness of each repertoire was evaluated using RTK rarefaction, the Chao1 estimator, and Recon v2.1 estimates of unobserved clonotypes. OLGA was used to compute generation probabilities for all TCRbeta clonotypes that the gDNA method yielded from a few donors. Not all clones reach the TCRdb copy of this immuneACCESS table, which keeps in-frame sequences only. Checked studies attribute under half of the gap to unresolved V genes and leave the rest unexplained. V, J and clone size are taken as reported in that table, and D and trimming were inferred from the DNA itself. This sample has approximately 1,500,000 clones in its table, and 95% to 99% of those were observed once. The ten top clones hold 0.4% to 0.45% of the sample.

The paper as a whole reports these results and caveats: Across a few donors, approximately 4.6% of naive CD4, 3% to 3.5% of naive CD8, approximately 2.5% of memory CD4, and about 0.4% of memory CD8 clonotypes were shared. Estimated clonotype richness was generally larger for naive than for memory subsets. Because the study included a small number of donors, the genetic and exposure-history diversity represented was limited. Pairwise subsampling led to the expectation that sequencing depth would affect the degree of clonotype sharing among donors. Clonotypes shared by all four sorted-subset donors showed higher generation probabilities than non-shared clonotypes. Incomplete sequencing was indicated by rarefaction of sorted-subset datasets, despite the large sequencing depth. Only blood was sampled, and tissue TCR repertoires likely differ from those in blood.

V is cut back by 1 base and J by 4 bases, with 7 bases in the junction unmatched. From the germline V gene, CDR1 is SGHRS and CDR2 is YFSETQ. Including the terminal cysteine and phenylalanine, the CDR3 comprises 16 residues. The kept DNA is CDR3 alone, 48 bases in frame from the first base. Healthy HIV-negative adults with no recently reported acute infections or vaccinations were included as donors. Every donor was a Caucasian adult living in Nashville, Tennessee, USA. CD4+ T cells were enriched by magnetic negative selection; naive cells were then positively selected on CD45RA, and the negative fraction formed the memory subset. Blood was collected by leukapheresis, and PBMCs were isolated by Ficoll-Histopaque density gradient centrifugation and then cryopreserved in liquid nitrogen vapor phase. Analytical flow cytometry was used to check the purity and quantity of each magnetically sorted T cell population. Each sorted fraction had its genomic DNA isolated and then quantified by UV absorbance on a Nanodrop 2000c.

On this clone: Its cognate antigen has yet to be identified. No base quality information exists; no much larger clone differs at one position.

This TCR was recovered from a man aged 25 to 45 in good health. Sequences were obtained from naive CD4+ T cells sorted from blood. The cell subset or site tag for this specimen amounts to: CD45RA+ positively selected. The chain employs TRBV5-1 and TRBJ2-1; 8 central bases correspond to TRBD2. CDR3 region: CASSLTGREGYNEQFF. In nucleotides, the sequence is TGCGCCAGCAGCTTGACTGGTCGGGAGGGATACAATGAGCAGTTCTTC.